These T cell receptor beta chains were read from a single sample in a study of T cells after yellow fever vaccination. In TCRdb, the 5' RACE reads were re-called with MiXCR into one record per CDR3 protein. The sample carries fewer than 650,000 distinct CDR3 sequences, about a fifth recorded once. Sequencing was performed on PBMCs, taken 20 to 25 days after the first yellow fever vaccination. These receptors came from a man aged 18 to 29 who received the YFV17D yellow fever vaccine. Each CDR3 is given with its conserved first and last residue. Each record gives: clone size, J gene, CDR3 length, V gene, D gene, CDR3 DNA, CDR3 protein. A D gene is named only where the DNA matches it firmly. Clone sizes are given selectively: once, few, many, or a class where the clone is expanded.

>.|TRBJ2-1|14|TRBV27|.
TGTGCCAGCAGCCCCGGGGGATTGTCTAATGAGCAGTTCTTC
CASSPGGLSNEQFF
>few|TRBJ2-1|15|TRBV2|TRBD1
TGTGCCAGCAGTGAGGACAGGGGACCCGTTAGGGAGCAGTTCTTC
CASSEDRGPVREQFF
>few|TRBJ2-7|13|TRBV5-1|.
TGCGCCAGCAGCTCCCCGGGTGGCTACGAGCAGTACTTC
CASSSPGGYEQYF
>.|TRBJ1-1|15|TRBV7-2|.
TGTGCCAGCAGCTTTTGGAGACTTAGGAACACTGAAGCTTTCTTT
CASSFWRLRNTEAFF
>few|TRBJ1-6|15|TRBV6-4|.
TGTGCCAGCAGTGACTCGTACAGGGTTAATTCACCCCTCCACTTT
CASSDSYRVNSPLHF
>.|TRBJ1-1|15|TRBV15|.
TGTGCCACCAGCAGAGAAAAGGGCGGAGGCACTGAAGCTTTCTTT
CATSREKGGGTEAFF
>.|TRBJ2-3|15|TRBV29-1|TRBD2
TGCAGCTCAGGGGAGACTAGCGGGTTCACAGATACGCAGTATTTT
CSSGETSGFTDTQYF
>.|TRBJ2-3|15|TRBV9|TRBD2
TGTGCCAGCAGCGCCCGGGGGGGCCTTTCAGATACGCAGTATTTT
CASSARGGLSDTQYF
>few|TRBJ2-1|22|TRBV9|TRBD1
TGTGCCAGCAGCGCCCCCTCCCCCGACAGGGGCCCGGGGGCTGCGTCCTACAATGAGCAGTTCTTC
CASSAPSPDRGPGAASYNEQFF
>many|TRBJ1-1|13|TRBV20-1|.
TGCAGTGCTCAGAGAACCATGATAGGCCAAGCTTTCTTT
CSAQRTMIGQAFF
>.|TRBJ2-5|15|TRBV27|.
TGTGCCAGCGCCTTATGGACTGCAGGCAAAGAGACCCAGTACTTC
CASALWTAGKETQYF
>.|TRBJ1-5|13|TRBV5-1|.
TGCGCCAGCAGCTTAAATGGTAATCAGCCCCAGCATTTT
CASSLNGNQPQHF
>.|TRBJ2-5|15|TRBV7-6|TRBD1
TGTGCCAGCAGCTTACGGACAGGGAAACGAGAGACCCAGTACTTC
CASSLRTGKRETQYF
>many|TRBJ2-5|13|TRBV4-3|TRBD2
TGCGCCAGCAGCCGAGGACTAGCGGAGACCCAGTACTTC
CASSRGLAETQYF
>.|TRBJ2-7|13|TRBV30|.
TGTGCCTGGAGTAGGTTGCGGGCCTACGAGCAGTACTTC
CAWSRLRAYEQYF
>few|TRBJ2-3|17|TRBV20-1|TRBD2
TGCAGTGCTAGGACTAGCGGGGGCCAAGGAGGCACAGATACGCAGTATTTT
CSARTSGGQGGTDTQYF
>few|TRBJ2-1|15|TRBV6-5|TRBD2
TGTGCCAGCAGTTACACTAGCGGGATATACAATGAGCAGTTCTTC
CASSYTSGIYNEQFF
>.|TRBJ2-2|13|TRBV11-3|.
TGTGCCAGCAGCCACGGGTACACCGGGGAGCTGTTTTTT
CASSHGYTGELFF
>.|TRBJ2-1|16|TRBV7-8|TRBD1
TGTGCCAGCAGCCGAACCGGGACAGGGACGTACGATGAGCAGTTCTTC
CASSRTGTGTYDEQFF
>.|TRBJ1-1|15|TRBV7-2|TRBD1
TGTGCCAGCAGCGGATGGACAGGGAGAAACACTGAAGCTTTCTTT
CASSGWTGRNTEAFF
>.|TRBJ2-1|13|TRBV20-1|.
TGCAGTGCTAGACAGGGAAGGGACAATGAGCAGTTCTTC
CSARQGRDNEQFF
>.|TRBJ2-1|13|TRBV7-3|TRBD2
TGTGCCAGCAGCCCCGTGGGGGGGAATGAGCAGTTCTTC
CASSPVGGNEQFF
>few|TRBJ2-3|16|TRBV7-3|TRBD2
TGTGCCAGCAGCGCGCCTAGCGGGGGGGCCGAAAATACGCAGTATTTT
CASSAPSGGAENTQYF
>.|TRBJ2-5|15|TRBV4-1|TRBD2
TGCGCCAGCAGCCAAGGGGTTTCGGGAGGAGAGACCCAGTACTTC
CASSQGVSGGETQYF
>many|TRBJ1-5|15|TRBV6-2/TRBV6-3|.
TGTGCCAGCAGTTCGACCCGAATCCTCAATCAGCCCCAGCATTTT
CASSSTRILNQPQHF
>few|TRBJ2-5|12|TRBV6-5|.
TGTGCCAGCAGTAACCCAATGCAGACCCAGTACTTC
CASSNPMQTQYF